Following are 9 T cell receptor beta chains from one sample sequenced in a study of shared clonotypes between healthy human individuals. The method was immunoSEQ multiplex PCR; TCRdb's version includes in-frame clones alone and lacks a portion of them. The data hold approximately 720,000 clones, with around 72% observed a single time. The specimen sequenced was memory CD4+ T cells sorted from blood. As to subset: CD45RA-negative fraction. The receptors stem from a woman in her twenties or thirties in good health.

The V and J genes are TRBV30 and TRBJ2-7; 11 bases align to TRBD2. The germline CDR1 and CDR2 sequences are GTSNPN and SVGIG (reference sequence). CDR3 length: 16 residues. V lost 3 bases to trimming and J lost 3 bases; unmatched junction nucleotides: 10. The CDR3 DNA reads TGTGCCTGGAGAAAAGGGTCTGGGACTAGCGGCTACGAGCAGTACTTC. It codes for CAWRKGSGTSGYEQYF.

This sequence joins TRBV18 and TRBJ2-1; the D gene is possibly TRBD2 (5 bases). The CDR3 covers 13 residues. The germline V and J ends were trimmed by 5 bases and 6 bases, with 11 bases remaining between them. The germline gives CDR1 KGHSH, CDR2 LQKENI. The CDR3 here is CASSKERSNEQFF. DNA of the CDR3: TGTGCCAGCTCAAAAGAGCGGAGCAATGAGCAGTTCTTC.

The chain joins TRBV4-1 to TRBJ2-1, with TRBD2 identical over 13 bases. Per the germline V gene, CDR1 is MGHRA and CDR2 is YSYEKL. V lost 4 bases to trimming and J lost 4 bases; unmatched junction nucleotides: 4. There are 16 residues in the CDR3. The CDR3 here is CASSRGTSGIYNEQFF. The DNA of the CDR3 is TGCGCCAGCAGCCGAGGGACTAGCGGGATTTACAATGAGCAGTTCTTC.

This clone was seen ten or more times. J is TRBJ2-1 and V is TRBV5-5; D may be TRBD2 (5 bases). Trimming pared 2 bases from V and 8 bases from J, leaving 14 bases between. This CDR3 has 14 amino acids. CDR1 is SGHKS and CDR2 is YYEKEE in the germline V gene (reference sequence). CDR3 region: CASSLGSMEHEQFF. Here the CDR3 DNA reads TGTGCCAGCAGCTTAGGGAGCATGGAGCATGAGCAGTTCTTC.

This clone was seen a handful of times. The chain joins TRBV7-9 to TRBJ1-1; TRBD1 might be the D (6 bases). The CDR3 spans 14 residues. The V end was cut by 5 bases, the J end by 0 bases, with 10 bases between. Germline V gene data show CDR1 as SEHNR and CDR2 as FQNEAQ (reference sequence). This chain's CDR3 is CASSRTAMNTEAFF. The CDR3 DNA sequence: TGTGCCAGCAGCCGGACAGCTATGAACACTGAAGCTTTCTTT.

This clone has only one observation. The chain employs TRBV5-1 and TRBJ2-2; 9 positions match TRBD1. Germline lookup yields CDR1 SGHRS and CDR2 YFSETQ. The CDR3 loop spans 15 amino acids. Unmatched junction bases numbered 2, after V lost 0 bases and J lost 5 bases. CDR3 in amino acids: CASSLVGQGTGELFF. CDR3 in DNA: TGCGCCAGCAGCTTGGTAGGACAGGGGACCGGGGAGCTGTTTTTT.

The chain joins TRBV5-1 to TRBJ1-5; 10 bases line up with TRBD1. Per the germline V gene, CDR1 is SGHRS and CDR2 is YFSETQ. V lost 0 bases to trimming and J lost 8 bases; unmatched junction nucleotides: 5. The CDR3 runs to 15 residues. CDR3 loop: CASSLGQGAREPQHF. CDR3 coding DNA: TGCGCCAGCAGCTTGGGACAGGGGGCGAGGGAGCCCCAGCATTTT.

The chain couples TRBV28 to TRBJ2-7; D unresolved. Germline CDR1 is MDHEN and CDR2 is SYDVKM. The CDR3 spans 14 residues. Trimming shortened V by 6 bases and J by 7 bases, and 19 bases separated the two germline ends. Here the CDR3 reads CASSPGPTLVEQYF. The CDR3 bases are TGTGCCAGCAGCCCCGGGCCTACCCTGGTGGAGCAGTACTTC.

The gene calls are TRBV6-1 and TRBJ2-7; possible D gene TRBD2, 5 bases. Per the germline V gene, CDR1 is MNHNS and CDR2 is SASEGT. The CDR3 covers 12 residues. V shed 6 bases and J shed 2 bases, with 8 bases lying between them. The CDR3: CASRWGAYEQYF. For the CDR3, the DNA is TGTGCCAGCAGGTGGGGAGCCTACGAGCAGTACTTC.